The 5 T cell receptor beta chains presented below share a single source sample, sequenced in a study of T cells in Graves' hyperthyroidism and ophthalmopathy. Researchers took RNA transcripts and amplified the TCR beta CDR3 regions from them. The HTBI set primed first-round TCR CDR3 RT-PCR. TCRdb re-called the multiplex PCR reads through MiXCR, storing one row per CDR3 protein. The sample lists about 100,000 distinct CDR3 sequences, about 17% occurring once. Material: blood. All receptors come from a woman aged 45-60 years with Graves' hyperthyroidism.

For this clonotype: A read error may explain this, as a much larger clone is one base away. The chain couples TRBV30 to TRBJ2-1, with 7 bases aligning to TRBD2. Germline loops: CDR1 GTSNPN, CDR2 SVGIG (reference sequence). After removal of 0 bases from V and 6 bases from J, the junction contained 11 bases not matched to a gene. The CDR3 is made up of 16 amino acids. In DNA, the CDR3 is TGTGCCTGGAGTGTATCAGGCGGGAGTGGCTGCAATGAGCAGTTCTTC. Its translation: CAWSVSGGSGCNEQFF.

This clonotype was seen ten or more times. CDR3 in amino acids: CASGLGGPEAFF. CDR3 nucleotides: TGTGCTAGTGGTTTGGGGGGACCTGAAGCTTTCTTT. The genes are TRBV12-5 and TRBJ1-1; possible D gene TRBD1, 5 bases. The CDR3 runs 12 residues. Germline CDR1 is LGHNT and CDR2 is FRNRAP. The V end lost 1 base, the J end lost 6 bases, and 6 bases lay between the germline ends.

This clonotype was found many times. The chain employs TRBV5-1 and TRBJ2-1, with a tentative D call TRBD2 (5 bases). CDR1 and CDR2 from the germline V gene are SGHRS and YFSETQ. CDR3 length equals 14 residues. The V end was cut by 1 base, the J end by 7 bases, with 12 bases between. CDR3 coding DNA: TGCGCCAGCAGCTTGCTAGCTGATAGAAATGAGCAGTTCTTC. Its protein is CASSLLADRNEQFF.

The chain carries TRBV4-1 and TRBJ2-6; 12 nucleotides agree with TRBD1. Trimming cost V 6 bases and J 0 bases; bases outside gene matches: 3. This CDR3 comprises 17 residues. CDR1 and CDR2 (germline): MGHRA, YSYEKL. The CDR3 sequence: CASRQGQGASGANVLTF. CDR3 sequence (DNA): TGCGCCAGCAGACAGGGACAGGGGGCCTCTGGGGCCAACGTCCTGACTTTC.

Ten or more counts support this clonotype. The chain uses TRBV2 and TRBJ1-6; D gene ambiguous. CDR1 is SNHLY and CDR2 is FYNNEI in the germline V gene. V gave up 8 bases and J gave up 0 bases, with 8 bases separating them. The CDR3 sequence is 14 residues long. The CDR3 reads CASGPLSYNSPLHF. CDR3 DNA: TGTGCCAGCGGTCCCCTCTCCTATAATTCACCCCTCCACTTT.